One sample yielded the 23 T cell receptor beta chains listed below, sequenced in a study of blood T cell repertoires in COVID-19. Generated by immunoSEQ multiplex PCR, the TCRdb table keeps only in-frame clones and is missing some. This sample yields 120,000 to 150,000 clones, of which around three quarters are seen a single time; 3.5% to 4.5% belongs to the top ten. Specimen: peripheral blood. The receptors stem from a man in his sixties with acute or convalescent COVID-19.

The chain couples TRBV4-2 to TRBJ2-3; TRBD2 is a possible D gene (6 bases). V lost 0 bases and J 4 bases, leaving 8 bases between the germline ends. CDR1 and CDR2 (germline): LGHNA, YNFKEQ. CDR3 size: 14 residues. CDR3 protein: CASSQDGRADTQYF. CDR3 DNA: TGTGCCAGCAGCCAAGACGGGAGAGCAGATACGCAGTATTTT.

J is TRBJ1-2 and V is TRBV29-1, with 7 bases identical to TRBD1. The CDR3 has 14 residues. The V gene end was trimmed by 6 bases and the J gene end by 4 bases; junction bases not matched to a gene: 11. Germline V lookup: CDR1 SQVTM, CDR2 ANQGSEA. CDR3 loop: CSVLGTDSTYGYTF. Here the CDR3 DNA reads TGCAGCGTACTCGGGACAGATAGTACCTATGGCTACACCTTC.

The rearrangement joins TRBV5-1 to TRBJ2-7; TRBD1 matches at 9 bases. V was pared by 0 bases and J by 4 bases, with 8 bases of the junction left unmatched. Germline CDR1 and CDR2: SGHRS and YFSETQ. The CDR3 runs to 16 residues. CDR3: CASSLGDGTGMYEQYF. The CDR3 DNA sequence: TGCGCCAGCAGCTTGGGGGACGGGACAGGGATGTACGAGCAGTACTTC.

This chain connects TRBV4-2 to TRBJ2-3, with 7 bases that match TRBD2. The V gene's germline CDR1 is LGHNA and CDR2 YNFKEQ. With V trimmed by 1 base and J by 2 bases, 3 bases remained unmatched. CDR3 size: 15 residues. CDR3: CASSQAAGPTDTQYF. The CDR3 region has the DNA TGTGCCAGCAGCCAAGCAGCGGGACCCACAGATACGCAGTATTTT.

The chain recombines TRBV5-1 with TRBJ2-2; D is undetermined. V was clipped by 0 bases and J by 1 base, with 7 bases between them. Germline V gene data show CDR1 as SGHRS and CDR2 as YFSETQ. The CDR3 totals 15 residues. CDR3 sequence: CASSLEERNTGELFF. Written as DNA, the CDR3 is TGCGCCAGCAGCTTGGAGGAGAGGAACACCGGGGAGCTGTTTTTT.

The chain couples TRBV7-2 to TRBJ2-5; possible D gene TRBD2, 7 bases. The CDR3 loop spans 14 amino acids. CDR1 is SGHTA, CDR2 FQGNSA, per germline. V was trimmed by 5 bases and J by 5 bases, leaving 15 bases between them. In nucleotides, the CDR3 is TGTGCCAGCAGCCAACAGGGAGGGAGTGAGACCCAGTACTTC. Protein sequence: CASSQQGGSETQYF. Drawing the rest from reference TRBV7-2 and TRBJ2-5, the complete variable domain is GAGVSQSPSNKVTEKGKDVELRCDPISGHTALYWYRQSLGQGLEFLIYFQGNSAPDKSGLPSDRFSAERTGGSVSTLTIQRTQQEDSAVYLCASSQQGGSETQYFGPGTRLLVL.

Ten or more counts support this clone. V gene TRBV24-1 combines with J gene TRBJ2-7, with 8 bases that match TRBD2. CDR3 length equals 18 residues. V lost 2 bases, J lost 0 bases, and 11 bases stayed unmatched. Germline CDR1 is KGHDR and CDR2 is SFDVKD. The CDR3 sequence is CATSDSTSGGPSSYEQYF. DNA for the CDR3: TGTGCCACCAGTGATTCTACTAGCGGAGGACCTAGCTCCTACGAGCAGTACTTC.

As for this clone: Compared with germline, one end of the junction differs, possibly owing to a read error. In nucleotides, the CDR3 is TGCGGGACAGCCCAAGAGACCCAGTACTTC. Its protein is CGTAQETQYF. The chain combines TRBV28 with TRBJ2-5; TRBD1 agrees at 7 bases. Germline lookup yields CDR1 MDHEN and CDR2 SYDVKM. CDR3 length equals 10 residues.

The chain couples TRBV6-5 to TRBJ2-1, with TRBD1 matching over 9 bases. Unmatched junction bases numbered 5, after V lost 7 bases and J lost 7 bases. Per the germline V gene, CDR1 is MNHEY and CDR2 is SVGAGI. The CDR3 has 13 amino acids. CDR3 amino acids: CASTFGQGNEQFF. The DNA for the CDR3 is TGTGCCAGCACCTTCGGACAGGGGAATGAGCAGTTCTTC.

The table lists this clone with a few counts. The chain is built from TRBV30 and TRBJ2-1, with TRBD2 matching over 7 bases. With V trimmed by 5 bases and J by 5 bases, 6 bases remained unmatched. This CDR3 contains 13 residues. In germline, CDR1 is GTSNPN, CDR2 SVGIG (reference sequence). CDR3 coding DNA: TGTGCCTGGGTGGGAGGGCCGAACAATGAGCAGTTCTTC. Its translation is CAWVGGPNNEQFF.

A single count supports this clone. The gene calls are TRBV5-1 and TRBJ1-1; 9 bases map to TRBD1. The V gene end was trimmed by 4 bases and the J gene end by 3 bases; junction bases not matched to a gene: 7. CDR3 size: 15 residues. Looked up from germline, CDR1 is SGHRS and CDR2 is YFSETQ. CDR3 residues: CASSAGQGLDTEAFF. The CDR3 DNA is TGCGCCAGCAGCGCGGGACAGGGCTTGGACACTGAAGCTTTCTTT.

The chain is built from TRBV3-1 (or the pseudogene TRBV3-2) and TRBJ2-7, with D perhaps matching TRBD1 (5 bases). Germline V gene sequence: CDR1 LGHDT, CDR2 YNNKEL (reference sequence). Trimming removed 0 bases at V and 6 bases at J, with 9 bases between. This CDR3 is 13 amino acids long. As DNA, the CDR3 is TGTGCCAGCAGCCAAGAGGGGCAAGGCGAGCAGTACTTC. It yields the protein CASSQEGQGEQYF.

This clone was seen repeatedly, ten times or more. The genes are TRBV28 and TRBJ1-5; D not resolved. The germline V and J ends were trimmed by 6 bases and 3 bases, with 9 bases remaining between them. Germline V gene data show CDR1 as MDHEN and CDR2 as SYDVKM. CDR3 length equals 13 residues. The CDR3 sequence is CASSAGFNQPQHF. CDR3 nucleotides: TGTGCCAGCAGCGCAGGATTCAATCAGCCCCAGCATTTT.

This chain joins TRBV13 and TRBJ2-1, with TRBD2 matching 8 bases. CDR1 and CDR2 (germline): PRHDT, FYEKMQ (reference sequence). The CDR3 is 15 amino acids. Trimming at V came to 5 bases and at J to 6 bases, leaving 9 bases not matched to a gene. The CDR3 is CASSAGLAGANEQFF. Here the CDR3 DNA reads TGTGCCAGCAGCGCAGGACTAGCAGGGGCCAATGAGCAGTTCTTC.

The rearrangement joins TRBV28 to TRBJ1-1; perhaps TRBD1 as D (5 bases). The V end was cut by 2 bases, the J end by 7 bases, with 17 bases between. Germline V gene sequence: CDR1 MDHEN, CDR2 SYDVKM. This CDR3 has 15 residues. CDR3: CASSLQPRGNNEAFF. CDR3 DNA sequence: TGTGCCAGCAGTTTACAGCCCCGGGGGAATAATGAAGCTTTCTTT.

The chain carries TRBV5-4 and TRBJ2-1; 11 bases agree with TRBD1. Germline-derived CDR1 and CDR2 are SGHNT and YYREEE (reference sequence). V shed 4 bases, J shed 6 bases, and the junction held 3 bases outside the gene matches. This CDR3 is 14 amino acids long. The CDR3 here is CASSGQGAGNEQFF. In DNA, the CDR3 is TGTGCCAGCAGCGGACAGGGGGCGGGCAATGAGCAGTTCTTC.

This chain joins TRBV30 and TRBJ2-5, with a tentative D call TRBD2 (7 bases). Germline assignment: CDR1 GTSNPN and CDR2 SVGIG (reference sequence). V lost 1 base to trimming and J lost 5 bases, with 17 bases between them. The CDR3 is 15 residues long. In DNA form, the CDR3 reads TGTGCCTGGAGTGAGGGGGACTACCTGGGGGAGACCCAGTACTTC. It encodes CAWSEGDYLGETQYF.

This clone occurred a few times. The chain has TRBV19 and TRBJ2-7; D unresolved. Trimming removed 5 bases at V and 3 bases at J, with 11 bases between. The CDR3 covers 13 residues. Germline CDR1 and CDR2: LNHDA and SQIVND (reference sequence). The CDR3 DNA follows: TGTGCCAGTAGTGCGTCTGTAAACTACGAGCAGTACTTC. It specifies CASSASVNYEQYF.

The CDR3 DNA is TGTGCCAGCTCACTCGGACAGGGGAACTATGGCTACACCTTC. Translated, it gives CASSLGQGNYGYTF. V gene TRBV18 combines with J gene TRBJ1-2; 9 bases fit TRBD1. V dropped 4 bases and J dropped 2; count of bases not matched to a gene: 2. The CDR3 length is 14 residues. Germline values: CDR1 KGHSH, CDR2 LQKENI.

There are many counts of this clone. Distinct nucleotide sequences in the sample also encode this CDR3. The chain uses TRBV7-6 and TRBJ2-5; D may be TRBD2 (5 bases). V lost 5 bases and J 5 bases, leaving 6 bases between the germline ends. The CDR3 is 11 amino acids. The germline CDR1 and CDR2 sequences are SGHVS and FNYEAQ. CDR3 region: CASSPGETQYF. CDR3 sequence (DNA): TGTGCCAGCAGCCCGGGGGAGACCCAGTACTTC.

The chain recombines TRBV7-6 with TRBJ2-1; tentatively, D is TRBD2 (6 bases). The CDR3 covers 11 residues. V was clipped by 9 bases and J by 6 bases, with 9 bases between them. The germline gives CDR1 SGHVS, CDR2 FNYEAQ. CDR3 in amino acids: CASQEGNEQFF. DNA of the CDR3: TGTGCCAGTCAGGAGGGCAATGAGCAGTTCTTC.

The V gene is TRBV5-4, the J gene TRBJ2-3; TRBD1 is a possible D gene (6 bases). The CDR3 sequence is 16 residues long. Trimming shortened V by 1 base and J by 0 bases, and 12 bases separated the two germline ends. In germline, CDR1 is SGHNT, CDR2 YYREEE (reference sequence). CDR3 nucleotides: TGTGCCAGCAGCTTGCGGTTGACAGGTAGCACAGATACGCAGTATTTT. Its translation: CASSLRLTGSTDTQYF.

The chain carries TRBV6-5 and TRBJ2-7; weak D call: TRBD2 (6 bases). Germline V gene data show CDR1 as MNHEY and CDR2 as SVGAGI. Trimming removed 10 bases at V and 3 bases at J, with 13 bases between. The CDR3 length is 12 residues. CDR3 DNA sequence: TGTGCCATTCGGGAGTCGGTCTACGAGCAGTACTTC. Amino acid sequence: CAIRESVYEQYF.